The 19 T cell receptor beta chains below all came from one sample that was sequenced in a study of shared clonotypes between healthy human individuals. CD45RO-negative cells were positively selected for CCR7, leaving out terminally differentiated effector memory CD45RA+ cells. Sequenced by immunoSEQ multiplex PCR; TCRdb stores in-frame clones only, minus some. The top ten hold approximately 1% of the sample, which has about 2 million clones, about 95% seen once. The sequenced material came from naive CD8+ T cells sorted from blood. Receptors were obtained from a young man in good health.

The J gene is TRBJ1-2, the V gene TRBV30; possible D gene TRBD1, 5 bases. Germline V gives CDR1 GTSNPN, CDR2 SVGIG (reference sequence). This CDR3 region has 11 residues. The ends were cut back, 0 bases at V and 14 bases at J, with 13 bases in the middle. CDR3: CAWSVGHPLTF. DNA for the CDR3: TGTGCCTGGAGTGTCGGACATCCGCTTACCTTC.

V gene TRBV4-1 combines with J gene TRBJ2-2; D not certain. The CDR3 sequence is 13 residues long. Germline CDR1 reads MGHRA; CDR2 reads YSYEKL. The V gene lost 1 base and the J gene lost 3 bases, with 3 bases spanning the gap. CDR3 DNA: TGCGCCAGCAGCCAAGTGTACACCGGGGAGCTGTTTTTT. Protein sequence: CASSQVYTGELFF.

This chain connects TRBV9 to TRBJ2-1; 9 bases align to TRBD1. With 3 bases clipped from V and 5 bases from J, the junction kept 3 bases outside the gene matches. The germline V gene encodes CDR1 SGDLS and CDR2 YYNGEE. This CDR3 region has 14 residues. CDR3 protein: CASSAGTGNNEQFF. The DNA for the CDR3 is TGTGCCAGCAGCGCCGGGACAGGGAACAATGAGCAGTTCTTC.

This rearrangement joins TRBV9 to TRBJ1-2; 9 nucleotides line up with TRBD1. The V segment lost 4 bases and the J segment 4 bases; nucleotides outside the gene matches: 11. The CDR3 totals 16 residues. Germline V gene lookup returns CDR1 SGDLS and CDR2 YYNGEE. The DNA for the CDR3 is TGTGCCAGCAGCTTCCACCCGGGACAGGGTAGCTATGGCTACACCTTC. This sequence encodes CASSFHPGQGSYGYTF.

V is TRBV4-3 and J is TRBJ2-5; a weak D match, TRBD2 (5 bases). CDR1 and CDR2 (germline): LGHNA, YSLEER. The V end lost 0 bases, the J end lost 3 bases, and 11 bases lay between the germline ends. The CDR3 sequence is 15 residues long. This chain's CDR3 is CASSQEREGEETQYF. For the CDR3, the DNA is TGCGCCAGCAGCCAAGAGAGGGAAGGAGAAGAGACCCAGTACTTC.

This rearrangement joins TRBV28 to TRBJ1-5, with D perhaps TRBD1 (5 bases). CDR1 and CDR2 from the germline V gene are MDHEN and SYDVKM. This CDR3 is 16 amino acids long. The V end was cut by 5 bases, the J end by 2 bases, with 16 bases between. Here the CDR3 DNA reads TGTGCCAGCAGTGGGGACGGCCGGAGTGGCAATCAGCCCCAGCATTTT. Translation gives CASSGDGRSGNQPQHF.

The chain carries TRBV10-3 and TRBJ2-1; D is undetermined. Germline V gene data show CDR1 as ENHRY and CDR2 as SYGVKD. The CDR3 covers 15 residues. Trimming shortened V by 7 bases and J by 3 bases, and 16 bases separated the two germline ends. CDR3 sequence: CAIKGPRKIYNEQFF. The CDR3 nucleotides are TGTGCCATCAAAGGTCCTCGGAAGATCTACAATGAGCAGTTCTTC.

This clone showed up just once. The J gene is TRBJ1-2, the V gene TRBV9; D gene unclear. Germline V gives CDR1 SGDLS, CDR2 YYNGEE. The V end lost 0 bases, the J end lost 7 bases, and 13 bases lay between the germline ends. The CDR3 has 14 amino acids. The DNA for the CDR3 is TGTGCCAGCAGCGTAGATGGCCGTAACCTTGGCTACACCTTC. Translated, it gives CASSVDGRNLGYTF.

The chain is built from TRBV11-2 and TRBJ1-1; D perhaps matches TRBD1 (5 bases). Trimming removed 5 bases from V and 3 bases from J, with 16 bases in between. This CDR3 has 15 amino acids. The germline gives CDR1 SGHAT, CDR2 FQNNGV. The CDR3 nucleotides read TGTGCCAGCAGCCCTCTGGGGGGGATCGACACTGAAGCTTTCTTT. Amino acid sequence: CASSPLGGIDTEAFF.

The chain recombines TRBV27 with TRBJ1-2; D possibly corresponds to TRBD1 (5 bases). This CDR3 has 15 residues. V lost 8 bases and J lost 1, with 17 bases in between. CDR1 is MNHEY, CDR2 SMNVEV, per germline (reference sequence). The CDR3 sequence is CASGELGTGNYGYTF. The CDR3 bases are TGTGCCAGCGGAGAGTTGGGGACGGGTAACTATGGCTACACCTTC.

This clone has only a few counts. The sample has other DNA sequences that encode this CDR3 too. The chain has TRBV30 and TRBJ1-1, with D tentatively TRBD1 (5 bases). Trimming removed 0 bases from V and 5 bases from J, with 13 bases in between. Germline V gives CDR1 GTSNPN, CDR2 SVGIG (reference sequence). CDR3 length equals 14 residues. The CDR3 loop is CAWSVQAGSTEAFF. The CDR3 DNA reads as TGTGCCTGGAGTGTACAGGCGGGGAGTACTGAAGCTTTCTTT.

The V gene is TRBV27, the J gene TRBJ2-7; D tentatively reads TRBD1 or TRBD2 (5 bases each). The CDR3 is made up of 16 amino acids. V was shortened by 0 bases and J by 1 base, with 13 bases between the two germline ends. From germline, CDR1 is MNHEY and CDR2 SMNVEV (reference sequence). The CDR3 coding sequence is TGTGCCAGCAGTTTATCCGGGGCAGCCCTTTCCTACGAGCAGTACTTC. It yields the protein CASSLSGAALSYEQYF.

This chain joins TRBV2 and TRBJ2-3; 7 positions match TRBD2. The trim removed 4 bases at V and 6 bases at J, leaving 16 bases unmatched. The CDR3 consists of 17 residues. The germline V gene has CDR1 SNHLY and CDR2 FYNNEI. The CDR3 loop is CASSAGWDYSVPDTQYF. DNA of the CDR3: TGTGCCAGCAGTGCAGGCTGGGACTACTCAGTTCCGGATACGCAGTATTTT.

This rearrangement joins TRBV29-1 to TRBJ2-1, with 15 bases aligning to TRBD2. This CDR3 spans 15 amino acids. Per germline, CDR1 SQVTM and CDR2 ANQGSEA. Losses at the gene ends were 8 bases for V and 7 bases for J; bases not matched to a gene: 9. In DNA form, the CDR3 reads TGCAGCATCTGGACTAGCGGGGGGGCAGGGAATGAGCAGTTCTTC. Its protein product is CSIWTSGGAGNEQFF.

Here the CDR3 DNA reads TGTGCCAGCAGCTTGGTCTTGGGGGACGAGCAGTACTTC. The encoded protein is CASSLVLGDEQYF. The chain has TRBV7-9 and TRBJ2-7, with D tentatively TRBD1 or TRBD2 (5 bases each). The CDR3 is 13 amino acids. Germline V CDR1 and CDR2: SEHNR, FQNEAQ (reference sequence). Trimming took off 3 bases at V and 5 bases at J, with 11 bases between the two ends.

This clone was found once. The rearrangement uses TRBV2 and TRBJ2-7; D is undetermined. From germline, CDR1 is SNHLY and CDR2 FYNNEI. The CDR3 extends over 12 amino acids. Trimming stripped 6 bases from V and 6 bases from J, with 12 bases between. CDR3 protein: CASRVHPGEQYF. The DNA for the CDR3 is TGTGCCAGCAGGGTACATCCTGGCGAGCAGTACTTC.

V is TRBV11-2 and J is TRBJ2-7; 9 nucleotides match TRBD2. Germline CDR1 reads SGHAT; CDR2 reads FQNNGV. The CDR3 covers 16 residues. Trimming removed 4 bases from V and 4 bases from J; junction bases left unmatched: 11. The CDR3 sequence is CASSSGLAGVWYEQYF. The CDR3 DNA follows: TGTGCCAGCAGCTCGGGACTAGCAGGGGTTTGGTACGAGCAGTACTTC.

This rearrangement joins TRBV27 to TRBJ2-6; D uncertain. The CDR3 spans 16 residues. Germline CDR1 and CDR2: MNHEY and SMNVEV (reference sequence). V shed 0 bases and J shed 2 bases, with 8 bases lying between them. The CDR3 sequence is CASSLSGRTGANVLTF. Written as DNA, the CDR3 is TGTGCCAGCAGTTTATCGGGAAGAACTGGGGCCAACGTCCTGACTTTC.

The DNA for the CDR3 is TGTGCCAGCAGCCCTTCTCCCAGGGGGGAGGACATTCAGTACTTC. This gives the protein CASSPSPRGEDIQYF. V and J are TRBV5-6 and TRBJ2-4; possibly TRBD1 for D (7 bases). Germline V gives CDR1 SGHDT, CDR2 YYEEEE. The V gene lost 4 bases and the J gene lost 8 bases, with 19 bases spanning the gap. This CDR3 has 15 residues.